Listed below are T cell receptor beta chains from one sample, sequenced in a study of a mutant IDH1 vaccine in newly diagnosed glioma. These receptors are not linked to any known antigen. Assay used: immunoSEQ multiplex PCR; TCRdb lists only in-frame clones, some missing. The sample consists of approximately 35,000 clones, around 90% of them appearing once. This sample comprised PBMCs, obtained from a glioma patient whose treatment included an IDH1 peptide vaccine. Source of these receptors: a woman aged 35 to 49 with glioma. Both conserved end residues are part of each CDR3.

>TRBJ2-7|TRBV6-5
CASSYSTFGVHEQYF
>TRBJ2-5|TRBV9
CASSVGSAGASTETQYF
>TRBJ2-7|TRBV19
CASTQPGREHYEQYF
>TRBJ1-5|TRBV30
CAWSVGVGGGGPQHF
>TRBJ2-2|TRBV13
CASSPRQGRTTGELFF
>TRBJ1-5|TRBV7-9
CASSLDINQPQHF
>TRBJ1-1|TRBV7-9
CASSPQGANTEAFF
>TRBJ2-7|TRBV6-6
CASSYGGGTYEQYF
>TRBJ1-4|TRBV6-5
CASRGTGSNEKLFF
>TRBJ2-3|TRBV5-1
CASSLASGLAGGSTDTQYF
>TRBJ2-1|TRBV6-6
CASSLNRNSYNEQFF
>TRBJ1-5|TRBV20-1
CSVLRGPQHF
>TRBJ2-5|TRBV5-1
CASSLWTSGDQETQYF
>TRBJ1-5|TRBV6-6
CASSYSDRDQPQHF
>TRBJ1-5|TRBV30
CAWNIGGGQPQHF
>TRBJ2-1|TRBV21-1
CASSKKQGRPGNYNEQFF
>TRBJ1-1|TRBV27
CASSLGTGPNTEAFF
>TRBJ1-4|TRBV4-3
CASSQDLATNEKLFF
>TRBJ2-7|TRBV5-1
CASSLAGDEQYF
>TRBJ1-2|TRBV5-4
CASSPSESNGYTF
>TRBJ2-5|TRBV30
CAWSRGRAIETQYF
>TRBJ1-1|TRBV29-1
CSVGDTPGQGTMNTEAFF
>TRBJ1-1|TRBV10-1
CASSEYTNTEAFF
>TRBJ2-1|TRBV5-1
CASSPLAGIYNEQFF
>TRBJ2-5|TRBV15
CATSRNMGLETQYF
>TRBJ1-2|TRBV2
CATWDGRNYGYTF
>TRBJ1-1|TRBV6-5
CASSYPGQLSEAFF
>TRBJ2-1|TRBV7-6
CASSLRLAGVPYNEQFF
>TRBJ2-1|TRBV5-1
CASRGLAVSQGYNEQFF
>TRBJ2-7|TRBV27
CASSLMGGGYEQYF
>TRBJ1-3|TRBV30
CAWRKDRVSGNTIYF
>TRBJ2-1|TRBV5-8
CASSSSGLYNEQFF
>TRBJ1-1|TRBV10-1
CASSPEMTGPSEAFF
>TRBJ2-7|TRBV2
CASSVSGRHEQYF
>TRBJ1-5|TRBV4-3
CASSLDSQFYQPQHF
>TRBJ2-7|TRBV5-1
CASSLADSGRGPNSYEQYF
>TRBJ2-5|TRBV15
CATSRDRGTQYF
>TRBJ2-7|TRBV6-6
CASRPGGSTYEQYF
>TRBJ1-6|TRBV5-1
CASSLQDSTGNSPLHF
>TRBJ1-1|TRBV19
CASSTGPTEAFF